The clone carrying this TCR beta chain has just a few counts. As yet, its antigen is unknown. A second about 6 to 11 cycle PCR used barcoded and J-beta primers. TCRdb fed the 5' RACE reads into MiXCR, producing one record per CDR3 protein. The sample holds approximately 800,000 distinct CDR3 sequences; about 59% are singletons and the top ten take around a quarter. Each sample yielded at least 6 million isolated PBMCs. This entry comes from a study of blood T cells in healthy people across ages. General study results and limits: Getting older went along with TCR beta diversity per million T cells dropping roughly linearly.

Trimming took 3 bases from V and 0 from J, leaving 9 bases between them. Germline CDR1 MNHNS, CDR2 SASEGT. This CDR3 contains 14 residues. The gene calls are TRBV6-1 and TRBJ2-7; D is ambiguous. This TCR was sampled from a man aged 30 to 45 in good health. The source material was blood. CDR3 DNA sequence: TGTGCCAGCAGTGAGTCTTGGAGCTCCTACGAGCAGTACTTC. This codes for CASSESWSSYEQYF.